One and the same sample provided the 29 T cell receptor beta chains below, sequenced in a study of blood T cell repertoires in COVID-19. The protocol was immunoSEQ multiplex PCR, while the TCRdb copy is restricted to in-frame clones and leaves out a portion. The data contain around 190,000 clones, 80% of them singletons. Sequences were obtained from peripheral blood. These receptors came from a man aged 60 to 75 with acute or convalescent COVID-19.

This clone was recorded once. The CDR3 sequence is CASSLVGTGGLYNEQFF. CDR3 in DNA: TGTGCCAGCAGCTTGGTTGGGACAGGGGGTTTATACAATGAGCAGTTCTTC. V usage is TRBV5-6 and J usage is TRBJ2-1; 11 bases map to TRBD1. The V gene end was trimmed by 0 bases and the J gene end by 4 bases; junction bases not matched to a gene: 6. The CDR3 sequence is 17 residues long. Germline V CDR1 and CDR2: SGHDT, YYEEEE.

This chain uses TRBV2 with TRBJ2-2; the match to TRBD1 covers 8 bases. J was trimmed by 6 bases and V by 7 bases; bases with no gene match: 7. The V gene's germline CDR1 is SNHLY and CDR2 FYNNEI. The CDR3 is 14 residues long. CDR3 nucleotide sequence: TGTGCCAGCATCGGCAGGGGGCCGGCCGGGGAGCTGTTTTTT. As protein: CASIGRGPAGELFF.

CDR3 in amino acids: CASSPVTNTGELFF. In DNA form, the CDR3 reads TGTGCCAGCAGCCCAGTAACCAACACCGGGGAGCTGTTTTTT. This chain uses TRBV14 with TRBJ2-2, with D uncertain. The CDR3 is made up of 14 amino acids. CDR1 is SGHDN and CDR2 is FVKESK in the germline V gene. The germline V and J ends were trimmed by 4 bases and 2 bases, with 8 bases remaining between them.

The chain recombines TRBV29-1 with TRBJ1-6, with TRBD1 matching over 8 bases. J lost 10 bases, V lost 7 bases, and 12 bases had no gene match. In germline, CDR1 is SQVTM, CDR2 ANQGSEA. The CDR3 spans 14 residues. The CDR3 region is CSAQKDRAGSPLHF. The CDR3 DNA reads TGCAGCGCCCAAAAGGACAGGGCTGGGTCACCCCTCCACTTT.

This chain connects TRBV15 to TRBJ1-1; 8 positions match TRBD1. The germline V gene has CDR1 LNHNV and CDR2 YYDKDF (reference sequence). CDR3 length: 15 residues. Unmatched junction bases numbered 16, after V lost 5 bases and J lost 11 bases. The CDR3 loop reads CATSPDRDRFRRAFF. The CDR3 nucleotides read TGTGCCACCAGCCCGGACAGGGATAGGTTCAGGAGGGCTTTCTTT.

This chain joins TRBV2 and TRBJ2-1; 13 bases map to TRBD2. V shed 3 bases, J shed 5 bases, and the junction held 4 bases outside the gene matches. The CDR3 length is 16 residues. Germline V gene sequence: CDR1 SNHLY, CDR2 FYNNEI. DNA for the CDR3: TGTGCCAGCAGTGACCCACTAGCGGGAGGGGACAATGAGCAGTTCTTC. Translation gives CASSDPLAGGDNEQFF.

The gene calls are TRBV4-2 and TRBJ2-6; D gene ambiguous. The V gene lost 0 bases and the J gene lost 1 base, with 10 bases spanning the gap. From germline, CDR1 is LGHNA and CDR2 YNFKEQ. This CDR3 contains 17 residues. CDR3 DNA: TGTGCCAGCAGCCAAGATAGAACGGTATCTGGGGCCAACGTCCTGACTTTC. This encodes CASSQDRTVSGANVLTF.

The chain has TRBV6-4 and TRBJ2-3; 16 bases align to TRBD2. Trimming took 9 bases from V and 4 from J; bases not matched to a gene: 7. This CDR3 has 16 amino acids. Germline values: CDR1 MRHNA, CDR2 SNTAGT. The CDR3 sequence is CASGTSGGGEADTQYF. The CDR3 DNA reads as TGTGCCAGTGGGACTAGCGGGGGGGGCGAGGCAGATACGCAGTATTTT.

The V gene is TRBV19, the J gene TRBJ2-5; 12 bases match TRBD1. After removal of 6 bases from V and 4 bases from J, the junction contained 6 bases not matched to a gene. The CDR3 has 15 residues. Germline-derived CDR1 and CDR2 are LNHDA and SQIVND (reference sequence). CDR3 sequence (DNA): TGTGCCAGTAGGACGGGACAGGGGGCCCCAGAGACCCAGTACTTC. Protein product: CASRTGQGAPETQYF.

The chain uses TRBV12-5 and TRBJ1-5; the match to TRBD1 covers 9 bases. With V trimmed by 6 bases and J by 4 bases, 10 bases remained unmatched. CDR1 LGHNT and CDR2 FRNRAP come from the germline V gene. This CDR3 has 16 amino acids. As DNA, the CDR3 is TGTGCTAGTGGCCCAGGACAGGGGTATGGAAATCAGCCCCAGCATTTT. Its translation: CASGPGQGYGNQPQHF.

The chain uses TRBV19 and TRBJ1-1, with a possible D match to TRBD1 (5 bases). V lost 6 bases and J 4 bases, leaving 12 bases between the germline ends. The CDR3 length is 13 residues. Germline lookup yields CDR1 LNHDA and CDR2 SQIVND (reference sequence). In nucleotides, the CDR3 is TGTGCCAGTAGAGGGACTGTGATCACTGAAGCTTTCTTT. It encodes CASRGTVITEAFF.

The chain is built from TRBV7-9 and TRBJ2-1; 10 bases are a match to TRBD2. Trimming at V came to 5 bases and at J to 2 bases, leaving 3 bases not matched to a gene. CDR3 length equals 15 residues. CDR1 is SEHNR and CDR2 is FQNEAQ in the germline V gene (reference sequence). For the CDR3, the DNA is TGTGCCAGCAGCATCAGCGGGGGGGCCTACAATGAGCAGTTCTTC. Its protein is CASSISGGAYNEQFF.

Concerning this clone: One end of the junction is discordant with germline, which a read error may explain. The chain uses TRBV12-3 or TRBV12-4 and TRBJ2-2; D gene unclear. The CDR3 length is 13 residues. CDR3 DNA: TGTGCCAGCAGTTATACCCACACAGGGGAGCTGTTTTTT. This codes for CASSYTHTGELFF.

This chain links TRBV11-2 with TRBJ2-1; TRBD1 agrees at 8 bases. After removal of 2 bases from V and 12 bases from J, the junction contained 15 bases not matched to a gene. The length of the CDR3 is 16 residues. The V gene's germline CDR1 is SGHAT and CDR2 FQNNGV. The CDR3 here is CASSLSAQGAGGPQFF. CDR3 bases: TGTGCCAGCAGCTTATCTGCTCAGGGGGCAGGAGGCCCGCAGTTCTTC. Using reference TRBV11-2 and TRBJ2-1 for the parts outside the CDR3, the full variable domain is EAGVAQSPRYKIIEKRQSVAFWCNPISGHATLYWYQQILGQGPKLLIQFQNNGVVDDSQLPKDRFSAERLKGVDSTLKIQPAKLEDSAVYLCASSLSAQGAGGPQFFGPGTRLTVL.

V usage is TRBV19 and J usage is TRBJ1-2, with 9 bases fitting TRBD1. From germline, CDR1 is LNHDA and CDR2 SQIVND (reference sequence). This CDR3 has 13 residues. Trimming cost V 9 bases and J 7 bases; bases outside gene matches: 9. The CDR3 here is CASTRGQGVGYTF. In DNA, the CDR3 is TGTGCCAGCACACGGGGACAGGGAGTTGGCTACACCTTC.

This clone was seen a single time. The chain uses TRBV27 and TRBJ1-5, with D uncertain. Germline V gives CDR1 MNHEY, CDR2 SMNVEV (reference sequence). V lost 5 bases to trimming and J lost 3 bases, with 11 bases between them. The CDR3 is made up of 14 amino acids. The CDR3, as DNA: TGTGCCAGCAGTGGCACTGACTACAATCAGCCCCAGCATTTT. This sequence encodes CASSGTDYNQPQHF.

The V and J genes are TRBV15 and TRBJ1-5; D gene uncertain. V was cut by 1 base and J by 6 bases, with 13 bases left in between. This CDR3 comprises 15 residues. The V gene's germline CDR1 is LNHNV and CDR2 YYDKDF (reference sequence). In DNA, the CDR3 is TGTGCCACCAGCAGAGGTTTAGAGGGAGTTCAGCCCCAGCATTTT. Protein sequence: CATSRGLEGVQPQHF.

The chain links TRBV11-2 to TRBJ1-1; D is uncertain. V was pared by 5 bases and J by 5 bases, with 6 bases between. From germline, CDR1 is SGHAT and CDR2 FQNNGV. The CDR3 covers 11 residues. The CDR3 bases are TGTGCCAGCAGCCCTCGTACTGAAGCTTTCTTT. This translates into CASSPRTEAFF. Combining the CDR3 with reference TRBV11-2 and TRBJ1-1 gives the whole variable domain EAGVAQSPRYKIIEKRQSVAFWCNPISGHATLYWYQQILGQGPKLLIQFQNNGVVDDSQLPKDRFSAERLKGVDSTLKIQPAKLEDSAVYLCASSPRTEAFFGQGTRLTVV.

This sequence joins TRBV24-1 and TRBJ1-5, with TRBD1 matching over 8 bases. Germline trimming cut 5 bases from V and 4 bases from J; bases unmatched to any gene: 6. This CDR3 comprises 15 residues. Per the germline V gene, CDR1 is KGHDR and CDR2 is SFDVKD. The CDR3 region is CATSATGGSNQPQHF. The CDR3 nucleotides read TGTGCCACCAGTGCCACAGGGGGATCGAATCAGCCCCAGCATTTT.

CDR3 coding DNA: TGTGCCAGCAGCGCTGTTGCGGGAGGCTACGAGCAGTACTTC. It specifies CASSAVAGGYEQYF. V is TRBV11-2 and J is TRBJ2-7; TRBD2 agrees at 8 bases. The CDR3 is 14 residues long. CDR1 and CDR2 (germline): SGHAT, FQNNGV. V trimming: 5 bases; J trimming: 3 bases; junction bases outside the gene matches: 6.

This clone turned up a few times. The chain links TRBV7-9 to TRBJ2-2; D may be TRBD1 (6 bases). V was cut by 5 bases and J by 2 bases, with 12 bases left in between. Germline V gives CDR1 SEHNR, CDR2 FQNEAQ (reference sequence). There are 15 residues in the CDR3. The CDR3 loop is CASSPGTHNTGELFF. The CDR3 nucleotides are TGTGCCAGCAGCCCCGGGACACACAACACCGGGGAGCTGTTTTTT.

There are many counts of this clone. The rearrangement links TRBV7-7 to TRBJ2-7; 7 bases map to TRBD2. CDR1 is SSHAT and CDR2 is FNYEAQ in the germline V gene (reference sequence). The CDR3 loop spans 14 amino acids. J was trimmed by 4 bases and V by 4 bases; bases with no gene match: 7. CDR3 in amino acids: CASSSAPGGYEQYF. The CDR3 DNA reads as TGTGCCAGCAGCTCTGCCCCGGGGGGATACGAGCAGTACTTC.

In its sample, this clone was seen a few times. CDR3 amino acids: CASSFNGDKTTEAFF. CDR3 nucleotide sequence: TGTGCCAGCAGTTTTAACGGGGATAAAACCACTGAAGCTTTCTTT. The gene calls are TRBV27 and TRBJ1-1; D gene uncertain. Germline CDR1 is MNHEY and CDR2 is SMNVEV (reference sequence). V was pared by 3 bases and J by 4 bases, with 15 bases between. The CDR3 has 15 amino acids.

The CDR3 sequence: CAGTGWDTEAFF. CDR3 in DNA: TGTGCCGGGACAGGTTGGGACACTGAAGCTTTCTTT. The chain links TRBV6-5 to TRBJ1-1, with 8 bases that match TRBD1. The CDR3 runs to 12 residues. V was pared by 11 bases and J by 3 bases, with 5 bases of the junction left unmatched. From germline, CDR1 is MNHEY and CDR2 SVGAGI.

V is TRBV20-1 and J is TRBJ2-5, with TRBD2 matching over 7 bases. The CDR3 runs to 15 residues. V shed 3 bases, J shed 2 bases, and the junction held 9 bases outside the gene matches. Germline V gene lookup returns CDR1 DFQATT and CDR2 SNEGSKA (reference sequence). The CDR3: CSASLLAKRQETQYF. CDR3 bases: TGCAGTGCTAGTTTACTAGCGAAGCGGCAAGAGACCCAGTACTTC.

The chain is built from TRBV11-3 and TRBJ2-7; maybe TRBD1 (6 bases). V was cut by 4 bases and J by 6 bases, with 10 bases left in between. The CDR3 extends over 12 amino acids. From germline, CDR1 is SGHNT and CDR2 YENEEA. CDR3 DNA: TGTGCCAGCAGCTCTACAGGGTCCGAGCAGTACTTC. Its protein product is CASSSTGSEQYF.

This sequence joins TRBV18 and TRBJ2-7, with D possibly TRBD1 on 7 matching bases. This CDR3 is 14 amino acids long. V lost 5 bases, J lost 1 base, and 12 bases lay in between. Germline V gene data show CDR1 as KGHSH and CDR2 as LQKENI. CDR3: CASSSSGGSYEQYF. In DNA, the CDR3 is TGTGCCAGCTCATCCTCAGGGGGGTCCTACGAGCAGTACTTC.

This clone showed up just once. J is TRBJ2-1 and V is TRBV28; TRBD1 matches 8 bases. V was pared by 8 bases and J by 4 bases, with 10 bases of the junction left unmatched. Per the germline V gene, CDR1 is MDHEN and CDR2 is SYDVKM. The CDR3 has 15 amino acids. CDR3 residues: CASGNDRGAYNEQFF. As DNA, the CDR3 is TGTGCCAGCGGAAACGACAGGGGAGCATACAATGAGCAGTTCTTC.

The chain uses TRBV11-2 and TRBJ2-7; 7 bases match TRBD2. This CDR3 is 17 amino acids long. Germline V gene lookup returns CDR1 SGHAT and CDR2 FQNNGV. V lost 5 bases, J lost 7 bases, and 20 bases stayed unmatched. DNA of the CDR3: TGTGCCAGCAGCCTCTCTCTCTGGTCGGCGGGAGAGGGGGAGCAGTACTTC. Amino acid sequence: CASSLSLWSAGEGEQYF.